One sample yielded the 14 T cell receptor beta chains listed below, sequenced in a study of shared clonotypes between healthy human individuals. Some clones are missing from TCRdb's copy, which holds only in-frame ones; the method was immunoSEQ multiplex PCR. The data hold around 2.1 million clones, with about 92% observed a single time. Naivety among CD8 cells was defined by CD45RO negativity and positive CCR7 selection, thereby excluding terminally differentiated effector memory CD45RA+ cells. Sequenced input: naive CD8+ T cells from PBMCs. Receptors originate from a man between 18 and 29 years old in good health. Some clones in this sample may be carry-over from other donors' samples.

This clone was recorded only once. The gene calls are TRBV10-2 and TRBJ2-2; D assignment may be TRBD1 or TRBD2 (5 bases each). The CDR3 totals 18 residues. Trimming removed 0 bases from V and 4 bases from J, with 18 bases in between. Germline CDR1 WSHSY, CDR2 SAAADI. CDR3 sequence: CASSESDLRVGTTGELFF. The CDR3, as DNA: TGCGCCAGCAGTGAGTCTGACCTTAGGGTGGGGACCACCGGGGAGCTGTTTTTT.

CDR3 region: CASSGPRGAVYEQYF. CDR3 in DNA: TGCGCCAGCAGCGGCCCCAGGGGGGCCGTCTACGAGCAGTACTTC. The chain has TRBV5-1 and TRBJ2-7, with D possibly TRBD1 on 7 matching bases. Germline values: CDR1 SGHRS, CDR2 YFSETQ. V was shortened by 4 bases and J by 3 bases, with 17 bases between the two germline ends. This CDR3 spans 15 amino acids.

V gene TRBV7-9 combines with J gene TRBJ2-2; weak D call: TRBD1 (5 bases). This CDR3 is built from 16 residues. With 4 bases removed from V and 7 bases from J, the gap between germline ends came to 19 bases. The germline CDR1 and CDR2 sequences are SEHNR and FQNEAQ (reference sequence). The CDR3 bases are TGTGCCAGCAGCTCACCTACTCAGGGTCAGGGCGGGGAGCTGTTTTTT. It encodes CASSSPTQGQGGELFF.

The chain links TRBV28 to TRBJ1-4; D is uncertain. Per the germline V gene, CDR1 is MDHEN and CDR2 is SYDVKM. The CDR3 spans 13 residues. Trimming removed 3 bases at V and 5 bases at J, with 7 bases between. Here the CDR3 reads CASSLMGNEKLFF. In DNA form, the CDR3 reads TGTGCCAGCAGTTTGATGGGCAATGAAAAACTGTTTTTT.

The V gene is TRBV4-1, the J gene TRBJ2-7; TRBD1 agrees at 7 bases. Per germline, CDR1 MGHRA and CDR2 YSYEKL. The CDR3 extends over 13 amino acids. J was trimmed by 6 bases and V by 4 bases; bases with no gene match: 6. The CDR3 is CASSLIGGGEQYF. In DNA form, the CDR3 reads TGCGCCAGCAGCCTCATAGGGGGCGGCGAGCAGTACTTC.

CDR3 in DNA: TGTGCCAGCAGCTTGCGGCGGGAGAGACTTGAGACCCAGTACTTC. Its protein is CASSLRRERLETQYF. The chain combines TRBV5-4 with TRBJ2-5; TRBD2 agrees at 7 bases. Unmatched junction bases numbered 8, after V lost 1 base and J lost 5 bases. Germline assignment: CDR1 SGHNT and CDR2 YYREEE (reference sequence). The CDR3 has 15 residues.

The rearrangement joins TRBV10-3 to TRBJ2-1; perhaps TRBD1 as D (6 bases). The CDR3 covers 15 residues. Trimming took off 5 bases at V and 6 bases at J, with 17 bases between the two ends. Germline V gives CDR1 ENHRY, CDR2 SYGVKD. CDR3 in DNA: TGTGCCATCAGTCAAGGGACGGTGACAGGCAATGAGCAGTTCTTC. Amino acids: CAISQGTVTGNEQFF.

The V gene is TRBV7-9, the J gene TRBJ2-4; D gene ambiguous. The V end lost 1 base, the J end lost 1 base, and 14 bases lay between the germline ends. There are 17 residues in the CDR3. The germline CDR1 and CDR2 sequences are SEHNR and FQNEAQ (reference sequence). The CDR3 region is CASSLVVGNPAKNIQYF. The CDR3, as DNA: TGTGCCAGCAGCTTAGTCGTAGGGAACCCCGCCAAAAACATTCAGTACTTC.

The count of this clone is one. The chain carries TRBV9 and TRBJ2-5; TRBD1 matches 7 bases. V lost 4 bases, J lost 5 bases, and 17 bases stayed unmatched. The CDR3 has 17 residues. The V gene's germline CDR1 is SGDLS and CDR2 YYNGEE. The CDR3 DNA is TGTGCCAGCAGCCCCCGACGTCAGGGGGAGATAGGGGAGACCCAGTACTTC. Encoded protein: CASSPRRQGEIGETQYF. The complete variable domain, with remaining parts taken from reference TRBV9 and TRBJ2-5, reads DSGVTQTPKHLITATGQRVTLRCSPRSGDLSVYWYQQSLDQGLQFLIQYYNGEERAKGNILERFSAQQFPDLHSELNLSSLELGDSALYFCASSPRRQGEIGETQYFGPGTRLLVL.

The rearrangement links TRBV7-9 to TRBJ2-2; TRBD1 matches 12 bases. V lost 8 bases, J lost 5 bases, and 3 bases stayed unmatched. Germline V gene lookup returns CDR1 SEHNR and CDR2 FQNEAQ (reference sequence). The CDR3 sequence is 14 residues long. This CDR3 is CASWGQGATGELFF. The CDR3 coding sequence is TGTGCCAGCTGGGGACAGGGGGCTACCGGGGAGCTGTTTTTT.

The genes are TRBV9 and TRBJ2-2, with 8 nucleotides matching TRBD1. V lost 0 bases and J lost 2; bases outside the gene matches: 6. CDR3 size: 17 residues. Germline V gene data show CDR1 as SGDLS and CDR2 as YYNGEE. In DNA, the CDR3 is TGTGCCAGCAGCGTAGCTCGACAGGGGATTAACACCGGGGAGCTGTTTTTT. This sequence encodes CASSVARQGINTGELFF.

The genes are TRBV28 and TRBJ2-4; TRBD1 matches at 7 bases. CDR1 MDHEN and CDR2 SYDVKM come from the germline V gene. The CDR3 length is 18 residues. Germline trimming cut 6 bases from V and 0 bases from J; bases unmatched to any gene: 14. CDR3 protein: CASRSRDSAILAKNIQYF. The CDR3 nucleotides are TGTGCCAGCAGGTCTCGGGACAGTGCCATTCTAGCCAAAAACATTCAGTACTTC.

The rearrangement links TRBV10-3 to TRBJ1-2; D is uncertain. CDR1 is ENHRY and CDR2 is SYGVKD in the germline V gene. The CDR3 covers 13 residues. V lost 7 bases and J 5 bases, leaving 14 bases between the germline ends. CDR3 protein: CAITTDTLYGYTF. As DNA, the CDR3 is TGTGCCATCACCACTGACACCTTGTATGGCTACACCTTC.

CDR3 sequence (DNA): TGTGCCAGCAGTTTATCGACAGGGGAGGGGGACACTGAAGCTTTCTTT. It encodes CASSLSTGEGDTEAFF. The V call is TRBV27, the J call TRBJ1-1; 8 bases line up with TRBD1. Trimming cost V 0 bases and J 3 bases; bases outside gene matches: 6. Germline CDR1 is MNHEY and CDR2 is SMNVEV (reference sequence). The CDR3 contains 16 residues.